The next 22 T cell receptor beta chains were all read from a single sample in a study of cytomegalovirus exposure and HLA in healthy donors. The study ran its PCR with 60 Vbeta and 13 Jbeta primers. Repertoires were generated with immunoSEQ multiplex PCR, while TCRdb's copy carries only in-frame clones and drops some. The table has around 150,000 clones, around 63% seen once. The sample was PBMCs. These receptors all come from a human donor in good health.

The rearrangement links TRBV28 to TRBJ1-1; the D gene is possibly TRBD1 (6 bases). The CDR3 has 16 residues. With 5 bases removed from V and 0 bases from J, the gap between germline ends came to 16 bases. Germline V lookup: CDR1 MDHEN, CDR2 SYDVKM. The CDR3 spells CASSPEGGPMNTEAFF. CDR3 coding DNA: TGTGCCAGCAGTCCCGAGGGGGGGCCAATGAACACTGAAGCTTTCTTT.

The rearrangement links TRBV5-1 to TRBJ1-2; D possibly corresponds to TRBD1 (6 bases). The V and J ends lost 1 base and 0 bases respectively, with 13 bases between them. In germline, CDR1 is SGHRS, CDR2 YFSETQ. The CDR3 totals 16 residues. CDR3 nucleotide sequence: TGCGCCAGCAGCTTGTCAGGGACAAGCACTAACTATGGCTACACCTTC. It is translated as CASSLSGTSTNYGYTF.

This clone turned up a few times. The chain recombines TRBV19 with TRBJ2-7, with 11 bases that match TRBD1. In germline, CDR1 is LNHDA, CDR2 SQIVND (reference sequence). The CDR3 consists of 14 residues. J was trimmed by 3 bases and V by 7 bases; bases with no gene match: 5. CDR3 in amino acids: CASTPGQGGYEQYF. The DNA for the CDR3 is TGTGCCAGTACTCCGGGACAGGGGGGCTACGAGCAGTACTTC.

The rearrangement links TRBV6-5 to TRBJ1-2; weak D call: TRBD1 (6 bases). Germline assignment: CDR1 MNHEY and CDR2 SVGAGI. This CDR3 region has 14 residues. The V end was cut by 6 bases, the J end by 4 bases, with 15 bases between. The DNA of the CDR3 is TGTGCCAGCAGAAGCGAAATGACAGGCTATGGCTACACCTTC. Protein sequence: CASRSEMTGYGYTF.

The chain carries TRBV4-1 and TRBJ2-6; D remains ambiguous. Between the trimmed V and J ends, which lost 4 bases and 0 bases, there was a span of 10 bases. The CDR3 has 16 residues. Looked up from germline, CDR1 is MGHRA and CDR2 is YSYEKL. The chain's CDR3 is CASSRFQVSGANVLTF. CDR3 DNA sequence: TGCGCCAGCAGCCGTTTTCAGGTCTCTGGGGCCAACGTCCTGACTTTC.

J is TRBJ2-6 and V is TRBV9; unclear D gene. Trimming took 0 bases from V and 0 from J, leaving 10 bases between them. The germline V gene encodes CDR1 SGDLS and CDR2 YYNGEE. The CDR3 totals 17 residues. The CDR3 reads CASSVGRRRSGANVLTF. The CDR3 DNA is TGTGCCAGCAGCGTAGGGAGACGGCGCTCTGGGGCCAACGTCCTGACTTTC. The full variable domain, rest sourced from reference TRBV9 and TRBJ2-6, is DSGVTQTPKHLITATGQRVTLRCSPRSGDLSVYWYQQSLDQGLQFLIQYYNGEERAKGNILERFSAQQFPDLHSELNLSSLELGDSALYFCASSVGRRRSGANVLTFGAGSRLTVL.

The CDR3 bases are TGTGCCAGCAGCTTAGGGGACAGTGAAGCTTTCTTT. This sequence encodes CASSLGDSEAFF. This chain uses TRBV11-1 with TRBJ1-1, with 7 bases that match TRBD1. CDR1 SGHAT and CDR2 FQDESV come from the germline V gene (reference sequence). The CDR3 is 12 residues long. The V segment lost 1 base and the J segment 7 bases; nucleotides outside the gene matches: 0.

Here the CDR3 DNA reads TGTGCCAGCAGCTGGGACAGCCCGAACACTGAAGCTTTCTTT. This gives the protein CASSWDSPNTEAFF. The V gene is TRBV5-5, the J gene TRBJ1-1; 7 bases agree with TRBD1. With 3 bases clipped from V and 1 base from J, the junction kept 3 bases outside the gene matches. Germline V gives CDR1 SGHKS, CDR2 YYEKEE (reference sequence). The CDR3 is 14 residues long. Full variable domain (outside the CDR3, taken from reference TRBV5-5 and TRBJ1-1): DAGVTQSPTHLIKTRGQQVTLRCSPISGHKSVSWYQQVLGQGPQFIFQYYEKEERGRGNFPDRFSARQFPNYSSELNVNALLLGDSALYLCASSWDSPNTEAFFGQGTRLTVV.

DNA for the CDR3: TGTGCCAGCAGCTTACGCGGGCGGCAGAACACCGGGGAGCTGTTTTTT. This gives the protein CASSLRGRQNTGELFF. V is TRBV11-1 and J is TRBJ2-2; possible D gene TRBD2, 5 bases. The length of the CDR3 is 16 residues. V was shortened by 2 bases and J by 1 base, with 11 bases between the two germline ends. Germline CDR1 SGHAT, CDR2 FQDESV (reference sequence).

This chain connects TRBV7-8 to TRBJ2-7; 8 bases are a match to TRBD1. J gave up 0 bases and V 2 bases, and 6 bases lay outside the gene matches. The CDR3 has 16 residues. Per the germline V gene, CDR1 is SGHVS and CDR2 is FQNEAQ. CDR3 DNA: TGTGCCAGCAGCTTACCGAGTCAGGGGGCCTCCTACGAGCAGTACTTC. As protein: CASSLPSQGASYEQYF.

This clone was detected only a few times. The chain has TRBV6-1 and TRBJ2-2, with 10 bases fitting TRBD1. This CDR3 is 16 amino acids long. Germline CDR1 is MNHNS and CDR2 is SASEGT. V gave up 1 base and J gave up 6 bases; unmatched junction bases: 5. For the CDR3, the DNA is TGTGCCAGCAGTGAAGGGACAGGGGGATGGGCCGGGGAGCTGTTTTTT. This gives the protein CASSEGTGGWAGELFF.

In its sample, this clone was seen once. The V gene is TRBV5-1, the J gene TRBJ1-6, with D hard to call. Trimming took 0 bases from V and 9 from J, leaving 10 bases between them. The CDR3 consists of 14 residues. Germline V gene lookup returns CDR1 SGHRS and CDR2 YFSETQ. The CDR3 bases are TGCGCCAGCAGCTTGGTTGGGAGGCGTTCACCCCTCCACTTT. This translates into CASSLVGRRSPLHF. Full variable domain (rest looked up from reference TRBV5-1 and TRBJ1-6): KAGVTQTPRYLIKTRGQQVTLSCSPISGHRSVSWYQQTPGQGLQFLFEYFSETQRNKGNFPGRFSGRQFSNSRSEMNVSTLELGDSALYLCASSLVGRRSPLHFGNGTRLTVT.

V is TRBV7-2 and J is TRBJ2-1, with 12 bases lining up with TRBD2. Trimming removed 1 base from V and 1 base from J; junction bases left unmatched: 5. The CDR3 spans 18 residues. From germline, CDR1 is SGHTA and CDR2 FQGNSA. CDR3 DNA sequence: TGTGCCAGCAGCTTAGGCCTAGCGGGAGGGAGGTCCTACAATGAGCAGTTCTTC. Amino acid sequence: CASSLGLAGGRSYNEQFF. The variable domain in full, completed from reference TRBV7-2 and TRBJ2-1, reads GAGVSQSPSNKVTEKGKDVELRCDPISGHTALYWYRQSLGQGLEFLIYFQGNSAPDKSGLPSDRFSAERTGGSVSTLTIQRTQQEDSAVYLCASSLGLAGGRSYNEQFFGPGTRLTVL.

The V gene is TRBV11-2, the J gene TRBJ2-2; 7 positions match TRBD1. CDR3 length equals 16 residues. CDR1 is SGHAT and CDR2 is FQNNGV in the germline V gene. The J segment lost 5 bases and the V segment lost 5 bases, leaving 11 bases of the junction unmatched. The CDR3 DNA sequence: TGTGCCAGCAGCAAACCAGACAGGGTTCGGACCGGGGAGCTGTTTTTT. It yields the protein CASSKPDRVRTGELFF.

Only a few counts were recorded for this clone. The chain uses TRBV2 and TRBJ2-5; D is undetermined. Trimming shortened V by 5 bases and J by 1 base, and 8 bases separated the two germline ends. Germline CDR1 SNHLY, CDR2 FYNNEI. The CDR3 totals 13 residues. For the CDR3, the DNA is TGTGCCAGCAGTTTAGCCGTCCAAGAGACCCAGTACTTC. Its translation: CASSLAVQETQYF.

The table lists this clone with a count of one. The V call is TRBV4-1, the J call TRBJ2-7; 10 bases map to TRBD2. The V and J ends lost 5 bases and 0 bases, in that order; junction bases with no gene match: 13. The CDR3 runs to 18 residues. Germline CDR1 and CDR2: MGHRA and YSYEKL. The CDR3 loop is CASSKDRDLAGASYEQYF. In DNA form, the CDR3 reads TGCGCCAGCAGCAAGGACAGGGACCTAGCGGGAGCCTCCTACGAGCAGTACTTC.

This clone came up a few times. CDR3 sequence (DNA): TGTGCCACCAGCGGGACAGGGAGCGCTTTCTTT. This gives the protein CATSGTGSAFF. The rearrangement uses TRBV15 and TRBJ1-1, with TRBD1 matching over 9 bases. Germline values: CDR1 LNHNV, CDR2 YYDKDF (reference sequence). The CDR3 is 11 amino acids. The V and J ends lost 5 bases and 11 bases, in that order; junction bases with no gene match: 3.

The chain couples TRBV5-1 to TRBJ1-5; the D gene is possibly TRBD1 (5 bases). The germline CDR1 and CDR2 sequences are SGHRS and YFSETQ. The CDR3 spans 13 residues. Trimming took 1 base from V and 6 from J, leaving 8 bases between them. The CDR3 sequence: CASSLQGTQPQHF. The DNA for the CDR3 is TGCGCCAGCAGCTTGCAGGGAACTCAGCCCCAGCATTTT.

CDR3 loop: CASSSTRTQYF. CDR3 DNA: TGTGCCAGCTCATCTACTCGGACCCAGTACTTC. V usage is TRBV18 and J usage is TRBJ2-5; D uncertain. CDR1 is KGHSH, CDR2 LQKENI, per germline. V was cut by 5 bases and J by 7 bases, with 8 bases left in between. CDR3 length equals 11 residues. Full variable domain (remainder filled in from reference TRBV18 and TRBJ2-5): NAGVMQNPRHLVRRRGQEARLRCSPMKGHSHVYWYRQLPEEGLKFMVYLQKENIIDESGMPKERFSAEFPKEGPSILRIQQVVRGDSAAYFCASSSTRTQYFGPGTRLLVL.

For the CDR3, the DNA is TGTGCCAGCAGCTCAGCAGGGGATAGCAATCAGCCCCAGCATTTT. It codes for CASSSAGDSNQPQHF. This chain uses TRBV7-2 with TRBJ1-5; D possibly corresponds to TRBD1 (6 bases). The CDR3 is made up of 15 amino acids. Deletions cut 4 bases from V and 0 bases from J, with 10 bases between. The V gene's germline CDR1 is SGHTA and CDR2 FQGNSA. Together with reference TRBV7-2 and TRBJ1-5, the CDR3 gives the full variable domain: GAGVSQSPSNKVTEKGKDVELRCDPISGHTALYWYRQSLGQGLEFLIYFQGNSAPDKSGLPSDRFSAERTGGSVSTLTIQRTQQEDSAVYLCASSSAGDSNQPQHFGDGTRLSIL.

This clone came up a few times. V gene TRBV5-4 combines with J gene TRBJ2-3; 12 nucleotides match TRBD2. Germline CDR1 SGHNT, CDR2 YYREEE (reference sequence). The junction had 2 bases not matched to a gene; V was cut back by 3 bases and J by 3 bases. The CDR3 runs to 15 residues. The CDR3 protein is CASSSTSGSTDTQYF. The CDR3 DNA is TGTGCCAGCAGCTCGACTAGCGGGAGTACAGATACGCAGTATTTT. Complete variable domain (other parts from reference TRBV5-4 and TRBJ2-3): ETGVTQSPTHLIKTRGQQVTLRCSSQSGHNTVSWYQQALGQGPQFIFQYYREEENGRGNFPPRFSGLQFPNYSSELNVNALELDDSALYLCASSSTSGSTDTQYFGPGTRLTVL.

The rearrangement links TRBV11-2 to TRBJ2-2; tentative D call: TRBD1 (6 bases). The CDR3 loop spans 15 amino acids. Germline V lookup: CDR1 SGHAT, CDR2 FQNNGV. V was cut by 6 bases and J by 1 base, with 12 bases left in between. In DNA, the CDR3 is TGTGCCAGCAGGCGACCGGGACAGAACACCGGGGAGCTGTTTTTT. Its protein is CASRRPGQNTGELFF.